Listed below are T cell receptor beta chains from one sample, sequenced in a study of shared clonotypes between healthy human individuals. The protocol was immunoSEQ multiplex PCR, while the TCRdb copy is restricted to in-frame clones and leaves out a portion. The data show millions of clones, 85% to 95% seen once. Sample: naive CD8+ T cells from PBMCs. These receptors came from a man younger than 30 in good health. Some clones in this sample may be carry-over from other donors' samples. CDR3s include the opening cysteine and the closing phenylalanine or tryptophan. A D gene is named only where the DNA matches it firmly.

CDR3aa: CAWSDRRDSNYGYTF; v_gene: TRBV30; j_gene: TRBJ1-2; d_gene: TRBD1
CDR3aa: CASSQVAGMYSYEQYF; v_gene: TRBV14; j_gene: TRBJ2-7; d_gene: TRBD2
CDR3aa: CASSSLGVGAANEKLFF; v_gene: TRBV13; j_gene: TRBJ1-4; d_gene: NA
CDR3aa: CASSLSPTTNEKLFF; v_gene: TRBV27; j_gene: TRBJ1-4; d_gene: NA
CDR3aa: CASSPDRGGAYGYTF; v_gene: TRBV7-8; j_gene: TRBJ1-2; d_gene: TRBD1
CDR3aa: CASSLAGVPPTLTENEKLFF; v_gene: TRBV7-6; j_gene: TRBJ1-4; d_gene: NA
CDR3aa: CAISGPGLAQLSYNEQFF; v_gene: TRBV10-3; j_gene: TRBJ2-1; d_gene: NA
CDR3aa: CASSLSRQGGPKQYF; v_gene: TRBV13; j_gene: TRBJ2-7; d_gene: TRBD1
CDR3aa: CASSPEGGYEQYF; v_gene: TRBV7-9; j_gene: TRBJ2-7; d_gene: NA
CDR3aa: CASSPPVASGYNEQFF; v_gene: TRBV28; j_gene: TRBJ2-1; d_gene: TRBD2
CDR3aa: CAIREGAEAFF; v_gene: TRBV10-3; j_gene: TRBJ1-1; d_gene: NA
CDR3aa: CASSSPGEPSGYTF; v_gene: TRBV13; j_gene: TRBJ1-2; d_gene: NA
CDR3aa: CASSLGGSRNEQFF; v_gene: TRBV5-5; j_gene: TRBJ2-1; d_gene: TRBD2
CDR3aa: CASNRPGHNQPQHF; v_gene: TRBV7-2; j_gene: TRBJ1-5; d_gene: NA
CDR3aa: CASSLYRGDVGNEQFF; v_gene: TRBV28; j_gene: TRBJ2-1; d_gene: TRBD1
CDR3aa: CASSPARGVLEQYF; v_gene: TRBV18; j_gene: TRBJ2-7; d_gene: NA
CDR3aa: CASSYHTSGGVYEQYF; v_gene: TRBV4-2; j_gene: TRBJ2-7; d_gene: TRBD2
CDR3aa: CASSPTGNTGELFF; v_gene: TRBV11-3; j_gene: TRBJ2-2; d_gene: NA
CDR3aa: CASSLTWAGEEYQETQYF; v_gene: TRBV7-3; j_gene: TRBJ2-5; d_gene: TRBD2
CDR3aa: CASSLVSGRIDEQFF; v_gene: TRBV7-9; j_gene: TRBJ2-1; d_gene: TRBD2
CDR3aa: CASSPRQGFINEQYF; v_gene: TRBV7-9; j_gene: TRBJ2-7; d_gene: TRBD1
CDR3aa: CTSSSVLDRDEKLFF; v_gene: TRBV7-9; j_gene: TRBJ1-4; d_gene: TRBD1
CDR3aa: CSVEGGRAPEFREQYF; v_gene: TRBV29-1; j_gene: TRBJ2-7; d_gene: TRBD2